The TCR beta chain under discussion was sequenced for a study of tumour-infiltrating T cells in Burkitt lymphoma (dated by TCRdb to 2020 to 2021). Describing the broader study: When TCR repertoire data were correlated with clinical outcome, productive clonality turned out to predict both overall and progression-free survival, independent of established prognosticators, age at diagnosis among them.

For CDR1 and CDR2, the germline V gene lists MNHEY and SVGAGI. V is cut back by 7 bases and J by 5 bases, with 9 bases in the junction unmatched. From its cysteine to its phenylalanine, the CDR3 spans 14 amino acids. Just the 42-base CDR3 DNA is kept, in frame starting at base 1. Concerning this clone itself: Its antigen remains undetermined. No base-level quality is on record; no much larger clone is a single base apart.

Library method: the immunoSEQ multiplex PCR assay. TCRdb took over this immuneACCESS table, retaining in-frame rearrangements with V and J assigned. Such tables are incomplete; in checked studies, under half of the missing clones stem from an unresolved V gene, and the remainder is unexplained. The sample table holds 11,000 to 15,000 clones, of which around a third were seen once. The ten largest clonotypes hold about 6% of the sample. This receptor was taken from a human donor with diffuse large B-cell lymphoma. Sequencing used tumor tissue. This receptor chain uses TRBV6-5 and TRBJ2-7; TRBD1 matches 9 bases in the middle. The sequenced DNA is TGTGCCAGCACCCCGCCGGGACAGGGTAACGAGCAGTACTTC. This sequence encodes CASTPPGQGNEQYF.